The 2 T cell receptor beta chains presented below share a single source sample, sequenced in a study of blood T cell repertoires in COVID-19. Sequencing used immunoSEQ multiplex PCR; TCRdb keeps in-frame clones, though not all of them. This table holds approximately 200,000 clones, approximately 80% found once. Sequenced material: PBMCs or T cells enriched from blood (not recorded which). Receptors originate from a middle-aged man who had recovered from COVID-19.

The gene calls are TRBV3-1 (or the pseudogene TRBV3-2) and TRBJ2-6; 8 bases are shared with TRBD2. The V gene's germline CDR1 is LGHDT and CDR2 YNNKEL (reference sequence). The CDR3 is made up of 20 amino acids. V shed 3 bases, J shed 0 bases, and the junction held 13 bases outside the gene matches. As DNA, the CDR3 is TGTGCCAGCAGCCAGCCCGGCCGGGGGGGGAAACTCTCTGGGGCCAACGTCCTGACTTTC. Its translation: CASSQPGRGGKLSGANVLTF.

The V and J genes are TRBV27 and TRBJ1-6, with D maybe TRBD1 (5 bases). CDR1 is MNHEY, CDR2 SMNVEV, per germline (reference sequence). V lost 0 bases to trimming and J lost 7 bases, with 13 bases between them. The CDR3 is made up of 16 amino acids. The CDR3 sequence: CASSLSYPGSNSPLHF. CDR3 sequence (DNA): TGTGCCAGCAGTTTATCATACCCAGGGTCCAATTCACCCCTCCACTTT.